The clone carrying this TCR beta chain was counted a few times. Time point indicated: patch test 1, 2 weeks after DPC sensitization. Described treatment: therapeutic diphenylcyclopropenone sensitization with weekly scalp DPC. These data are taken from a study of human T cells and chemical hapten exposure. Study at large: Sensitizing treatment utilized 2% DPC over a 2 cm by 2 cm portion of upper inner arm skin.

TCRdb reprocessed the RACE reads with MiXCR, giving one entry per CDR3 protein. The table lists around 110,000 distinct CDR3 sequences, 9.5% to 13% of them singletons. The sequencing used whole blood, collected in connection with sensitization to the hapten diphenylcyclopropenone (DPC). This sequence originates from a woman in her fifties or sixties with alopecia areata. Some clones in this sample may be carry-over from other donors' samples.

The CDR3 DNA reads TGTGCCAGCAGCCTTCAGGGCGAGCAGTACTTC. Protein sequence: CASSLQGEQYF. This rearrangement joins TRBV14 to TRBJ2-7, with a possible D match to TRBD1 (5 bases). Germline CDR1 and CDR2: SGHDN and FVKESK. Trimming shortened V by 4 bases and J by 6 bases, and 7 bases separated the two germline ends. The CDR3 is 11 residues long.